This is a list of T cell receptor beta chains from one sample in a study of T-cell memory formation after mild COVID-19. TCRdb independently ran MiXCR on the 5' RACE reads; one entry per CDR3 protein. The sample holds some 320,000 distinct CDR3 sequences; 14% are singletons and the top ten take around 20%. Sequenced: PBMCs or a T cell subset sorted from them (not recorded which). The origin of the receptors is a man aged 18-30 years who had mild COVID-19 (a few samples of this study predate the infection). Cell type and time point are not known. CDR3s include the opening cysteine and the closing phenylalanine or tryptophan. The D gene is left open where the match is weak. Expanded clones get a size class; other rows say once, few or many, or leave the size out.

TRBJ2-3 | . | TRBV12-3/TRBV12-4 | . | TGTGCCAGCAGTTTAAGGGAGTTTCGGGTTACGCAGTATTTT | CASSLREFRVTQYF
TRBJ2-5 | . | TRBV5-1 | . | TGCGCCAGCAGCTTGAGGCAACGGACAGCGTACCAAGAGACCCAGTACTTC | CASSLRQRTAYQETQYF
TRBJ1-1 | . | TRBV20-1 | many | TGCAGTGCTAGGTCTAACACTGAAGCTTTCTTT | CSARSNTEAFF
TRBJ1-2 | . | TRBV4-2 | few | TGTGCCAGCAGCCAGGCCCCCGCAGGGGCTGGCTATGGCTACACCTTC | CASSQAPAGAGYGYTF
TRBJ2-5 | TRBD2 | TRBV29-1 | . | TGCAGCGTTGTCCTAGCGGGGGGGCAGGAGACCCAGTACTTC | CSVVLAGGQETQYF
TRBJ2-5 | . | TRBV27 | . | TGTGCCAGCAGTTTATGGCAGGGGAAGACCCAGTACTTC | CASSLWQGKTQYF
TRBJ2-1 | . | TRBV4-1 | . | TGCGCCAGCAGCCAAGATCGATTGATCGAGCTTGGTTCCAGTGAGCAGTTCTTC | CASSQDRLIELGSSEQFF
TRBJ1-1 | . | TRBV5-1 | few | TGCGCCAGCACCCTCCCCTCCGGGAACAACTGGAGAGGCACTGAAGCTTTCTTT | CASTLPSGNNWRGTEAFF
TRBJ2-7 | . | TRBV20-1 | few | TGCAGTGCTAGGCTAACCTACGAGCAGTACTTC | CSARLTYEQYF
TRBJ1-1 | TRBD1 | TRBV7-9 | . | TGTGCCAGCAGCTATACCGCGGGACAGGGGGCGAACACTGAAGCTTTCTTT | CASSYTAGQGANTEAFF
TRBJ1-2 | . | TRBV4-3 | few | TGCGCCAGCAGCCAAGTCGGGGCCGACAACTATGGCTACACCTTC | CASSQVGADNYGYTF
TRBJ2-5 | TRBD2 | TRBV6-2/TRBV6-3 | . | TGTGCCAGCAGTTATCGGGCGGGTCTAGCGGGTATACTCCAAGAGACCCAGTACTTC | CASSYRAGLAGILQETQYF
TRBJ1-4 | . | TRBV19 | few | TGTGCCAGTAGTATCTCCGACGGAGGAGGGGGACTGTTTTTT | CASSISDGGGGLFF
TRBJ2-6 | . | TRBV9 | . | TGTGCCAGCAGCGTATTACGAGTAGGTGGGGCCAACGTCCTGACTTTC | CASSVLRVGGANVLTF
TRBJ2-1 | . | TRBV5-1 | many | TGCGCCAGCAGCTTGGTCGCGGCGACCTCCTACAATGAGCAGTTCTTC | CASSLVAATSYNEQFF
TRBJ2-5 | TRBD2 | TRBV10-3 | few | TGTGCCATCAGTGCCGAACTAGCGGGGGTGTGGGAGACCCAGTACTTC | CAISAELAGVWETQYF
TRBJ1-5 | . | TRBV12-3/TRBV12-4 | few | TGTGCCAGCAGTCCAGGACAGCCGCTGCCCCAGCATTTT | CASSPGQPLPQHF
TRBJ1-4 | . | TRBV7-9 | . | TGTGCCAGCAGCTTAGGACGTTGGGCAGTAGAAAAACTGTTTTTT | CASSLGRWAVEKLFF
TRBJ2-7 | . | TRBV5-1 | . | TGCGCCAGCGAAGCCTCCGAGCAGTACTTC | CASEASEQYF
TRBJ2-3 | . | TRBV7-9 | . | TGTGCCAGCAGCCCCGATCGGAACGGGGTCTCAGATACGCAGTATTTT | CASSPDRNGVSDTQYF
TRBJ1-2 | TRBD1 | TRBV20-1 | few | TGCAGTGCTAGAGCCACCGGGACAGGGGGTCGTGGCTACACCTTC | CSARATGTGGRGYTF
TRBJ2-1 | . | TRBV7-9 | few | TGTGCCAGCAGCTTATTGGGGTTGAATGAGCAGTTCTTC | CASSLLGLNEQFF
TRBJ2-2 | . | TRBV19 | . | TGTGCCAGTAGTCCCAGGACCTGGGGTAACACCGGGGAGCTGTTTTTT | CASSPRTWGNTGELFF
TRBJ2-2 | . | TRBV6-2/TRBV6-3 | few | TGTGCCAGCAACGACTGGGGGGCCACCGGGGAGCTGTTTTTT | CASNDWGATGELFF
TRBJ1-1 | . | TRBV29-1 | . | TGCAGCGTTGACACAGGGACGTCGGTGAACACTGAAGCTTTCTTT | CSVDTGTSVNTEAFF
TRBJ2-3 | TRBD1 | TRBV7-9 | many | TGTGCCAGCAGCTTAGGCGGACAGGGGAAGAATACGCAGTATTTT | CASSLGGQGKNTQYF
TRBJ2-5 | . | TRBV30 | . | TGTGCCTGGACGGGGGGCGGCGAGACCCAGTACTTC | CAWTGGGETQYF
TRBJ2-7 | . | TRBV19 | few | TGTGCCAGTAGTGGGGGACCGGGATCCTACGAGCAGTACTTC | CASSGGPGSYEQYF
TRBJ1-1 | . | TRBV4-3 | . | TGCGCCAGCAGCCAAGATAGGTACTTCACCTCGGGAGCTTTCTTT | CASSQDRYFTSGAFF
TRBJ2-2 | . | TRBV12-3/TRBV12-4 | many | TGTGCCAGCAGTGGTGGCTCCTGGGCCGGGGAGCTGTTTTTT | CASSGGSWAGELFF
TRBJ2-6 | . | TRBV10-3 | . | TGTGCCATCAGTGAGCCCGGGGGAAGGCCTGGGGCCAACGTCCTGACTTTC | CAISEPGGRPGANVLTF
TRBJ2-3 | . | TRBV20-1 | . | TGCAGTGCTAGAGATCCCGGGGGCGTGTTCACAGATACGCAGTATTTT | CSARDPGGVFTDTQYF
TRBJ2-5 | . | TRBV4-1 | . | TGCGCCAGCAGCCAAGTCCCCTGGGGGCGGCAAGAGACCCAGTACTTC | CASSQVPWGRQETQYF
TRBJ2-7 | . | TRBV9 | few | TGTGCCAGCAGCGGAGGGTACTCCTACGAGCAGTACTTC | CASSGGYSYEQYF
TRBJ2-1 | . | TRBV9 | . | TGTGCCAGCAGCGTTCGGGTGGGATCCTACAATGAGCAGTTCTTC | CASSVRVGSYNEQFF
TRBJ1-2 | . | TRBV12-3/TRBV12-4 | few | TGTGCCAGCAGTTTAGGCTTCCAGAAAGGCTATGGCTACACCTTC | CASSLGFQKGYGYTF
TRBJ2-7 | . | TRBV7-2 | . | TGTGCCAGCAGCCGAGAGGGATACGAGCAGTACTTC | CASSREGYEQYF
TRBJ1-1 | . | TRBV5-1 | . | TGCGCCAGCAGTACAGGGTTAGGGACTGAAGCTTTCTTT | CASSTGLGTEAFF
TRBJ1-5 | . | TRBV18 | . | TGTGCCAGCTCACCTGAGGATGCCAATCAGCCCCAGCATTTT | CASSPEDANQPQHF
TRBJ2-3 | . | TRBV7-6 | many | TGTGCCAGCAGCTTAGGGGCCGGGGCTGCGCAGTATTTT | CASSLGAGAAQYF
TRBJ2-3 | . | TRBV12-3/TRBV12-4 | few | TGTGCCAGCACCCCTCGGGCCAGGGGGGAAGGGGCAGATACGCAGTATTTT | CASTPRARGEGADTQYF
TRBJ1-1 | . | TRBV5-6 | . | TGTGCCAGCAGCTTGGCCGTCGGGCGGGGCACTGAAGCTTTCTTT | CASSLAVGRGTEAFF
TRBJ2-5 | TRBD2 | TRBV18 | . | TGTGCCAGCTCACCACGGGCTAGCGGGGATGGAGAGACCCAGTACTTC | CASSPRASGDGETQYF
TRBJ1-5 | . | TRBV20-1 | many | TGCAGTGCTAGAGGGGATAGCAATCAGCCCCAGCATTTT | CSARGDSNQPQHF
TRBJ2-7 | . | TRBV4-1 | few | TGCGCCAGCAGCCCACGGGGAGCGAGGGGGGCCTACGAGCAGTACTTC | CASSPRGARGAYEQYF
TRBJ2-5 | . | TRBV28 | few | TGTGCCAGCAGTAAACACCTGTACCAAGAGACCCAGTACTTC | CASSKHLYQETQYF
TRBJ2-3 | . | TRBV21-1 | few | TGTGCCAGGAAAATGGGCGGGGGAACGCAGTATTTT | CARKMGGGTQYF
TRBJ1-5 | . | TRBV5-1 | . | TGCGCCAGCAGCTCGGGACAAGAGGGTCAGCCCCAGCATTTT | CASSSGQEGQPQHF
TRBJ2-2 | TRBD1 | TRBV5-1 | . | TGCGCCAGCAGCTTGGGGGACAGTGGCGCCGGGGAGCTGTTTTTT | CASSLGDSGAGELFF
TRBJ1-2 | . | TRBV7-9 | . | TGTGCCAGCAGCCCCAGGAGGGATGGCTACACCTTC | CASSPRRDGYTF
TRBJ2-1 | TRBD1 | TRBV4-3 | few | TGCGCCAGCAGCCAAGATGATCCCAGGTTGTGGGACAGGGGTTACAATGAGCAGTTCTTC | CASSQDDPRLWDRGYNEQFF
TRBJ2-3 | . | TRBV7-9 | . | TGTGCCAGCAGCCTAACCCGGGCCCCCACAGATACGCAGTATTTT | CASSLTRAPTDTQYF
TRBJ2-1 | TRBD2 | TRBV20-1 | . | TGCAGTGCCCCGGGGGGCTCCTACAATGAGCAGTTCTTC | CSAPGGSYNEQFF